Sequencing of this T cell receptor beta chain was carried out in a study of CD8 T cells in ankylosing spondylitis. Study findings and constraints: The authors reported significant enrichment of disease-linked clones in matched ankylosing spondylitis synovial fluid.

One entry per CDR3 protein, called by TCRdb with MiXCR from the 5' RACE reads. The data contain about 90,000 distinct CDR3 sequences, 27% of them singletons. Germline V gives CDR1 SQVTM, CDR2 ANQGSEA. The CDR3 contains 14 residues. J lost 3 bases, V lost 7 bases, and 5 bases had no gene match. Turning to this clonotype: Its specificity is not known.

This clonotype was obtained from a male donor with ankylosing spondylitis or in good health (not recorded which). The chain carries TRBV29-1 and TRBJ2-1; 11 positions match TRBD2. Material: blood, either unsorted or a sorted T cell fraction (not recorded which). This CDR3 reads CSALTSGGYNEQFF. The CDR3 DNA sequence: TGCAGCGCCCTTACTAGCGGGGGCTACAATGAGCAGTTCTTC.